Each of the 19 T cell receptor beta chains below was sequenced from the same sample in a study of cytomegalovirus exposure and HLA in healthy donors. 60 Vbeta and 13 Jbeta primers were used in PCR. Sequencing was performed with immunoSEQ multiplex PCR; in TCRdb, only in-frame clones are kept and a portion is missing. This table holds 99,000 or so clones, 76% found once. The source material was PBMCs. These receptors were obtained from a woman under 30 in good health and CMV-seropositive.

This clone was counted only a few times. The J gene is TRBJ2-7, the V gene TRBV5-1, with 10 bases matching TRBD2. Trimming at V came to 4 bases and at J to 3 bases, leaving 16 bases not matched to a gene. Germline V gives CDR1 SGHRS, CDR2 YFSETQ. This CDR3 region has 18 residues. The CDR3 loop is CASSNRQGGLAEFYEQYF. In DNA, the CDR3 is TGCGCCAGCAGCAACCGACAGGGAGGACTAGCGGAATTCTACGAGCAGTACTTC.

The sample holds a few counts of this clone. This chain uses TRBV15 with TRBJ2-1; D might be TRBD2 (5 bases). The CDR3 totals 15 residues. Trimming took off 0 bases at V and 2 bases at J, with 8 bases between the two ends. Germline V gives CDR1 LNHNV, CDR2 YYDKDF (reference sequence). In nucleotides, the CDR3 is TGTGCCACCAGCAGAGATAGCGCAGCCTACAATGAGCAGTTCTTC. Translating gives CATSRDSAAYNEQFF.

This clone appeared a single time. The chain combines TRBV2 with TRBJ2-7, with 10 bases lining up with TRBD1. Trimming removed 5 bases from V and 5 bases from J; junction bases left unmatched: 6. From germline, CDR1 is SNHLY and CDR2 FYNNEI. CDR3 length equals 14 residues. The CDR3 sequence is CASSPGTGVDEQYF. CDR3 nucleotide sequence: TGTGCCAGCAGTCCCGGGACAGGGGTGGACGAGCAGTACTTC.

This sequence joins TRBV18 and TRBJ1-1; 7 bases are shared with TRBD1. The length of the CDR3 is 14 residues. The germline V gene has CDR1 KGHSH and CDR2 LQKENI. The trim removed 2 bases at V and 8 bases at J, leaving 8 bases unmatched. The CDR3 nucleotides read TGTGCCAGCTCACCAACAGGGGTTGGGGGCGAAGCTTTCTTT. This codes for CASSPTGVGGEAFF.

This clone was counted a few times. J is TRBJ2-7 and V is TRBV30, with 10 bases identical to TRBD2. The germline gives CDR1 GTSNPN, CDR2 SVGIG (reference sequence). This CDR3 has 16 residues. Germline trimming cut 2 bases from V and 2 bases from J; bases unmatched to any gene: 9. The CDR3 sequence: CAWSPLTSGVPYEQYF. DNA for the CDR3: TGTGCCTGGAGTCCACTAACTAGCGGGGTTCCCTACGAGCAGTACTTC. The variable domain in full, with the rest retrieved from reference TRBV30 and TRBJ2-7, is SQTIHQWPATLVQPVGSPLSLECTVEGTSNPNLYWYRQAAGRGLQLLFYSVGIGQISSEVPQNLSASRPQDRQFILSSKKLLLSDSGFYLCAWSPLTSGVPYEQYFGPGTRLTVT.

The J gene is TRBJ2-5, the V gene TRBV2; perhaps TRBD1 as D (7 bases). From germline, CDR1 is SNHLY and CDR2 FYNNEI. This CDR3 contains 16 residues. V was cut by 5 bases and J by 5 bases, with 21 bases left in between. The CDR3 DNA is TGTGCCAGCAGTCCAGGGGGTAGCGGTGGGGGGGAGACCCAGTACTTC. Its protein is CASSPGGSGGGETQYF.

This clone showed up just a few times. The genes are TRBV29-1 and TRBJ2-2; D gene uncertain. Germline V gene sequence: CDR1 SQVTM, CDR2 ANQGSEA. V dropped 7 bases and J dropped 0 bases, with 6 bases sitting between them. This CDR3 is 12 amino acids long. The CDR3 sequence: CSARTNTGELFF. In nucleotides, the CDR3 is TGCAGCGCGCGGACGAACACCGGGGAGCTGTTTTTT.

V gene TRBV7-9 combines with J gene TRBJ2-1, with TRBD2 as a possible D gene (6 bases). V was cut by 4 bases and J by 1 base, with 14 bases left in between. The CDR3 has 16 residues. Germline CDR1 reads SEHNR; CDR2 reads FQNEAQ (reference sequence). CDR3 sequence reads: CASSSWLARSYNEQFF. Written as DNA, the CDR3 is TGTGCCAGCAGCTCTTGGCTAGCGAGATCCTACAATGAGCAGTTCTTC.

The CDR3 loop reads CASSDSGGYEQYF. CDR3 DNA sequence: TGTGCCAGCAGTGACTCGGGCGGGTACGAGCAGTACTTC. The chain couples TRBV2 to TRBJ2-7; D is possibly TRBD2 (5 bases). The CDR3 consists of 13 residues. V was trimmed by 3 bases and J by 4 bases, leaving 10 bases between them. CDR1 is SNHLY and CDR2 is FYNNEI in the germline V gene.

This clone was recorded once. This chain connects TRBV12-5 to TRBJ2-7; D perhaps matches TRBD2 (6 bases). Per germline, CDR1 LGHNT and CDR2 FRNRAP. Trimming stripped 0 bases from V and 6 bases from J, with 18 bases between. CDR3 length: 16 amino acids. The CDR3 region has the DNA TGTGCTAGTGGTTTGGTACCCCCGGCGGGGCAGCGCGAGCAGTACTTC. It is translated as CASGLVPPAGQREQYF.

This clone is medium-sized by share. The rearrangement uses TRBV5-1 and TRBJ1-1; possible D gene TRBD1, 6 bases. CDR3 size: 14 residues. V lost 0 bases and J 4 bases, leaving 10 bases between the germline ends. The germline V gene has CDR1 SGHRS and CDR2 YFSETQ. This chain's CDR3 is CASSLEGGPTEAFF. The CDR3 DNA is TGCGCCAGCAGCTTGGAGGGGGGGCCCACTGAAGCTTTCTTT.

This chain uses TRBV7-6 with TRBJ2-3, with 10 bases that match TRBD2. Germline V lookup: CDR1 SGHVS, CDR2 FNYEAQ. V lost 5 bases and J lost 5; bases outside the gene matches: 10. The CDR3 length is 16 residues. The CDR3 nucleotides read TGTGCCAGCAGCCCGGCGGCTAGCGGGAGCGGAGATACGCAGTATTTT. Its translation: CASSPAASGSGDTQYF.

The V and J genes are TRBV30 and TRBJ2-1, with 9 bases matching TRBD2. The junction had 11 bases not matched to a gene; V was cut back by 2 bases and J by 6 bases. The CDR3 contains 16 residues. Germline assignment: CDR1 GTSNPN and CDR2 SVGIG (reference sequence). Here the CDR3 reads CAWSRQGGRAVNEQFF. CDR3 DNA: TGTGCCTGGAGTCGCCAGGGCGGGAGGGCCGTCAATGAGCAGTTCTTC.

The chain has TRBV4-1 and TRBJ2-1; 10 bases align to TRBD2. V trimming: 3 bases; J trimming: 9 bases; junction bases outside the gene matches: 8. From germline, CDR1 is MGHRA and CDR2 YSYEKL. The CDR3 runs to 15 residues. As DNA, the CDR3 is TGCGCCAGCAGCCACAGCGGGACTAGCGTTACTGAGCAGTTCTTC. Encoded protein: CASSHSGTSVTEQFF.

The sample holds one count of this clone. The CDR3: CASSLGLAGGYEQYF. For the CDR3, the DNA is TGTGCCAGCAGCTTGGGGCTAGCGGGAGGTTACGAGCAGTACTTC. The chain joins TRBV5-6 to TRBJ2-7; TRBD2 aligns across 11 bases. With V trimmed by 0 bases and J by 4 bases, 3 bases remained unmatched. CDR1 and CDR2 from the germline V gene are SGHDT and YYEEEE. The CDR3 is made up of 15 amino acids. Complete variable domain (other parts from reference TRBV5-6 and TRBJ2-7): DAGVTQSPTHLIKTRGQQVTLRCSPKSGHDTVSWYQQALGQGPQFIFQYYEEEERQRGNFPDRFSGHQFPNYSSELNVNALLLGDSALYLCASSLGLAGGYEQYFGPGTRLTVT.

The CDR3 nucleotides are TGTGCCAGCAGGGCCGGAACTTGGGCGGGGGAGCAGTACTTC. Residues: CASRAGTWAGEQYF. The chain uses TRBV28 and TRBJ2-7; TRBD2 might be the D (6 bases). The V gene lost 6 bases and the J gene lost 7 bases, with 19 bases spanning the gap. In germline, CDR1 is MDHEN, CDR2 SYDVKM. The CDR3 spans 14 residues. The entire variable domain, with the rest obtained from reference TRBV28 and TRBJ2-7, is as follows: DVKVTQSSRYLVKRTGEKVFLECVQDMDHENMFWYRQDPGLGLRLIYFSYDVKMKEKGDIPEGYSVSREKKERFSLILESASTNQTSMYLCASRAGTWAGEQYFGPGTRLTVT.

DNA of the CDR3: TGTGCCAGCAGCCCTGGCAGCGGCGGCTACGAGCAGTACTTC. Translation: CASSPGSGGYEQYF. The genes are TRBV28 and TRBJ2-7; D is perhaps TRBD2 (5 bases). The CDR3 contains 14 residues. Trimming shortened V by 6 bases and J by 3 bases, and 15 bases separated the two germline ends. The V gene's germline CDR1 is MDHEN and CDR2 SYDVKM.

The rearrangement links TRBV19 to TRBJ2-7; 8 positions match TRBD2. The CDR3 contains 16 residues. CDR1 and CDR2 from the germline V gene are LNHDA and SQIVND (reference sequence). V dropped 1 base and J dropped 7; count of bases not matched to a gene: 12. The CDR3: CASSIGWSAGVLEQYF. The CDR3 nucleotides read TGTGCCAGTAGTATAGGGTGGTCAGCGGGAGTTCTTGAGCAGTACTTC.

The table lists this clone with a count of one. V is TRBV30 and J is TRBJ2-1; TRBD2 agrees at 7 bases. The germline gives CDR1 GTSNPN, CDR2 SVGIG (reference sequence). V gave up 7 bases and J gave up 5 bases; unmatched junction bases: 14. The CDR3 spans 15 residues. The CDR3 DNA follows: TGTGCCTCGCCGGGGCTGGGAGGGGACCACAATGAGCAGTTCTTC. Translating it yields CASPGLGGDHNEQFF.